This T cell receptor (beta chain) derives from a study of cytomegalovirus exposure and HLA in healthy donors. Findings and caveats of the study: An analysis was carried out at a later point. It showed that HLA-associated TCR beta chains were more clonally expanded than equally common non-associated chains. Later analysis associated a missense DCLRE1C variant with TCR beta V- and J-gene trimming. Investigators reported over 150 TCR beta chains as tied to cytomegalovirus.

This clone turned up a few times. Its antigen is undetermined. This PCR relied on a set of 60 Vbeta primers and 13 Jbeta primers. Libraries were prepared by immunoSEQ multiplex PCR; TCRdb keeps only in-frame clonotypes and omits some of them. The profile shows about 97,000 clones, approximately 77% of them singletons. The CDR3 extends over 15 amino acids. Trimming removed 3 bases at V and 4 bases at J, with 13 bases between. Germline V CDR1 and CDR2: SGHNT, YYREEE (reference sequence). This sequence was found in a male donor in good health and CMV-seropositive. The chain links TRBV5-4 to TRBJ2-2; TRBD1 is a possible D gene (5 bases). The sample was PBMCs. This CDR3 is CASSSGWGGTGELFF. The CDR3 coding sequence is TGTGCCAGCAGCTCCGGCTGGGGCGGCACCGGGGAGCTGTTTTTT.